This T cell receptor beta chain derives from a study of cytomegalovirus exposure and HLA in healthy donors (dated by TCRdb to between 2016 and 2019). The study in broad terms: According to an earlier analysis of several hundred of the donors, roughly 180 million T cells yielded over 100 million unique TCR beta sequences and approximately 300 Gb of sequence data. Roughly 300 gigabases of sequencing data and tens of millions of unique TCR sequences were included in an early release covering 550 to 800 HLA-typed donors. Of the 350 to 450 genotyped donors, 65% to 90% fell in the genetic ancestry cluster associated with self-reported Caucasian donors. The aim of the study was to test whether cataloging public T cell receptors could identify signatures of past pathogen exposure. The study used immunosequencing to profile the T cell repertoires of 666 subjects and linked those repertoires to cytomegalovirus serostatus. Along with the roughly 610-subject first cohort, a separate validation cohort of over a hundred different subjects was used. The study combined high-throughput TCR immunosequencing, statistical association of individual TCRs with disease status, and machine learning to predict cytomegalovirus infection status. To study patterns of TCR occurrence, a later analysis re-analyzed previously published TCR beta repertoires from 600 to 750 donors and added high-resolution HLA genotyping. In the later analysis, no new phenotypic data were used to find candidate immune exposures; instead, reliance was placed on TCR beta sequences and their occurrence across donors. An earlier analysis of 587 of the donors applied high-throughput TCR beta sequencing to assess whether each TCR beta V gene segment acted as functional or pseudogenic. Donor age, sex, ethnicity and CMV serostatus were compiled alongside the repertoire data. Genome-wide SNP genotypes for about 60% of the 666 donors were used in a later genetic analysis, which treated that subset as a discovery cohort. Every discovery cohort repertoire had been produced on one sequencing platform. Class I and class II HLA loci were covered by the typing at four-digit resolution. Typing coverage varied by locus: roughly 629-640 donors for A, B, C, DRB1 and DQB1; some 520 for DQA1; about 570 for DPA1; 450 to 480 for DPB1. Several DR-DQ haplotypes were treated as single units for association and clustering because of strong linkage in the cohort. Across approximately 400 genotyped donors of the cohort, an average of roughly 230,000 unique TCR beta nucleotide sequences per donor were sequenced, and around 20% of those sequences were non-productive. The paper's findings and limits, for the study overall: In a later analysis, some 18,000 TCR beta sequences were associated with specific HLA alleles at a false discovery rate of 0.05. A further reported finding was that TCR beta sequences accurately predicted the HLA-A and HLA-B alleles for most subjects in the first cohort. Because counts were too low, seventeen rarely observed V segments, including chromosome 9 orphons, were excluded from the earlier analysis of around 590 of the donors. The only immune exposure information available for the cohort was CMV serostatus. The 87-base-pair reads could not distinguish some IMGT-functional V segments, including TRBV6-2 and TRBV6-3, so those segments were excluded. Compared with equally common non-associated chains, HLA-associated TCR beta chains in a later analysis were more clonally expanded and had lower generation probabilities. Assigning TCR associations to individual alleles was difficult when HLA alleles, especially DR and DQ, strongly co-occurred. Roughly uniform sequencing depth across donors was assumed in presence/absence analyses, although this assumption may not hold. The sequencing pipeline was judged likely to have produced a cluster of highly shared sequence variants as a technical artifact. The study listed around 160 TCR beta chains as associated with cytomegalovirus. In vitro tests confirmed that three of the cytomegalovirus-associated TCR beta chains recognize cytomegalovirus antigens. The classifier was reported to diagnose cytomegalovirus status with high specificity and sensitivity in both the original cohort and the validation cohort. Correlated functional status among segregating V segments might be attributable to linkage disequilibrium, but an unknown experimental factor could not be ruled out. Broadly in line with IMGT annotations, most TCR beta V segments showed up in productive rearrangements about 87% or about 30% of the time in an earlier analysis of several hundred of the donors. Compared with the roughly 710-donor mean, donors in an Asian-associated ancestry cluster had fewer N-insertions in productive TCRs, according to a later genetic analysis. This cohort had only TCR beta chains sequenced, and the lack of alpha or paired-chain data limited which features could be detected. A later analysis found that TCR association rates varied across HLA loci, with DRB1 alleles showing the most associated TCRs and HLA-C alleles the fewest. Several of the top co-occurrence clusters appeared to be linked to parvovirus B19, influenza, CMV and Epstein-Barr virus, according to a later analysis. While some public TCRs were present in many individuals, most TCR sequences turned up only very rarely across donors. V-gene and J-gene trimming of TCR beta chains was associated with a missense DCLRE1C variant in a later genetic analysis, and the association was replicated in an independent cohort. HLA typing was unavailable for some donors at each locus, so association tests used only the typed subset. It was suggested by the authors that the approach could potentially be generalized to other disease states and immunological phenotypes. In a later analysis, most CMV-associated TCR beta chains were found to appear HLA-restricted, with HLA associations seemingly driven largely by CMV exposure.

The cohort comprised several hundred healthy bone marrow donors. At the time of sampling, all cohort members were nominally healthy, though unrecorded immune exposures were likely present. The donor was CMV seronegative and belonged to the group of several hundred seronegative cohort members. A peripheral blood sample was provided by each donor, and peripheral blood mononuclear cells were used for TCR beta sequencing. Genomic DNA extraction from the blood cell samples was performed with the Qiagen DNeasy Blood Extraction Kit. Receptors were amplified or captured by the immunoSEQ multiplex PCR assay. A mixture of 60 forward primers for TCR Vbeta segments and 13 reverse primers for TCR Jbeta segments was used in the multiplex PCR. Amplification of the CDR3 region of rearranged TCR beta genes was performed with a multiplex PCR assay on genomic DNA. On the Illumina HiSeq System, the amplified TCR beta libraries were sequenced as 87-base-pair reads. The authors' pipeline ran thus. A later analysis counted about 76 million unique TCR beta chains across the 650 to 700 repertoires, and about 10 million of these chains were shared by at least two donors. A nearest-neighbor algorithm error-corrected the raw reads and collapsed the reads into unique sequences, merging closely related sequences to remove PCR and sequencing errors. To assign V, D and J gene segments, CDR3 sequences were aligned to IMGT reference sequences. For a sequence to be retained, at least a six-nucleotide match to both a V gene segment and a J gene segment was required. A rearrangement was called productive if the CDR3 had no stop codons and remained in frame with V and J, and every other rearrangement was called non-productive. CDR3 was defined according to IMGT convention as the region running from the second conserved V-encoded cysteine to the conserved J-encoded phenylalanine. In an earlier analysis of more than 550 of the donors, sequences lacking an unambiguous match to a single V gene segment were excluded. An earlier analysis of around 600 of the donors classified V segments as functional when productive rearrangements were above 56.7% and as segregating when the standard deviation between donors was above 5%. A statistical classification framework was built to diagnose cytomegalovirus status from the catalog of TCR beta chain sequences. V and J gene assignment, in a later analysis, came from comparing TCR nucleotide sequences with IMGT/GENE-DB human TR gene sequences. Using the TCRdist pipeline, a later analysis assigned CDR3 sequences along with most-parsimonious VDJ recombination scenarios. In a later analysis, each TCR beta chain was defined by its CDR3 amino acid sequence together with its V-gene family, and reads lacking a unique V-gene family were excluded. To address suspected cross-contamination and a sequencing artifact, a later analysis removed under 600 highly shared, low-generation-probability nucleotide sequences. In a later analysis, a clonal expansion index was calculated for each public chain from normalized within-repertoire ranks of inferred template counts. A later analysis computed generation probabilities with a VDJ recombination model fitted to out-of-frame rearrangements, and checked the results against IGoR. In a later analysis, TCR-TCR, TCR-HLA and TCR-CMV co-occurrence was scored with hypergeometric tests, and a repertoire-size bias correction was applied to TCR pairs. A later analysis estimated false discovery rates by permuting HLA or CMV assignments 20 times. A later analysis grouped co-occurring TCRs with DBSCAN, adding TCRdist sequence similarity when clustering within HLA-allele-positive subsets. Repertoires with fewer than 30,000 or more than 120,000 public chains were left out of co-occurrence clustering, as were roughly five repertoires with anomalous nucleotide sharing. Here the immuneACCESS table is served through TCRdb, limited to in-frame sequences with V and J called. Missing clones are a known gap in these copies; in checked studies unresolved V genes cover under half, and the rest lacks a known reason. That table furnishes V, J and clone size, whereas the DNA furnished D and trimming. The sample table holds roughly 200,000 clones, of which roughly four fifths were seen once. About 1.9% of the sample is in the top ten clones.

For this clone: Which antigen it targets is not known. Nothing much larger sits one base from this clone, and base qualities are not available.

Measured from the cysteine to the phenylalanine, the CDR3 is 13 residues long. Kept here is only the CDR3 DNA, which spans 39 bases and is read in frame from base 1. The germline V gene encodes CDR1 SGHNT and CDR2 YYREEE (reference sequence). Cut back by 4 bases and 7 bases, the V and J ends lie 14 bases apart. The chain employs TRBV5-4 and TRBJ2-5; no D gene can be assigned with confidence. Sequenced input: PBMCs. The source is a man aged 30-40 years in good health and CMV-seronegative. The encoded CDR3 is CASSRDQPGTQYF. The nucleotide sequence is TGTGCCAGCAGCCGCGACCAGCCGGGGACCCAGTACTTC.